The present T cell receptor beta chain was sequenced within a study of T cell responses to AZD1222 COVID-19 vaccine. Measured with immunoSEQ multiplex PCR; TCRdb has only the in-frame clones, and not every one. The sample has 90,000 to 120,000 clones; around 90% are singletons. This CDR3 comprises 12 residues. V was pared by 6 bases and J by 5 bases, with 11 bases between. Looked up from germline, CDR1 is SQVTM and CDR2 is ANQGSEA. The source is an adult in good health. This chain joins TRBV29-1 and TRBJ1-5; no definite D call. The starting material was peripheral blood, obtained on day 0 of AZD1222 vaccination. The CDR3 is CSVMHGDQPQHF. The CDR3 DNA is TGCAGCGTCATGCACGGCGATCAGCCCCAGCATTTT.